One sample yielded the 22 T cell receptor beta chains listed below, sequenced in a study of quantifying T cell responses using KT2 cells. Study in general: RNA was reverse transcribed with TCR alpha and beta constant-region primers.

Each cDNA got a UMI-containing oligo ligated at its 3' end. The first PCR ran 3 to 5 cycles with an equimolar RC1.1 and RC1.2 beta primer mix. TCRdb used MiXCR to reprocess the UMI-ligation and nested PCR reads, holding one entry per CDR3 protein. The profile covers 50,000 to 70,000 distinct CDR3 sequences, with around an eighth appearing a single time and roughly 9.9% taken by the ten largest. Sequencing used PBMCs spiked with cells of the T cell clone KT2. These receptors were obtained from a human donor.

This chain joins TRBV10-2 and TRBJ1-2; 9 nucleotides agree with TRBD1. V dropped 2 bases and J dropped 3; count of bases not matched to a gene: 7. The CDR3 spans 16 residues. Germline CDR1 reads WSHSY; CDR2 reads SAAADI. CDR3 nucleotide sequence: TGCGCCAGCAGTGAGCAATCGGGACAGGGTCACTATGGCTACACCTTC. It codes for CASSEQSGQGHYGYTF.

This chain uses TRBV29-1 with TRBJ1-1; D gene ambiguous. Germline V gene lookup returns CDR1 SQVTM and CDR2 ANQGSEA. CDR3 size: 12 residues. Trimming took 4 bases from V and 1 from J, leaving 7 bases between them. This CDR3 is CSVVVTNTEAFF. The CDR3 DNA reads as TGCAGCGTTGTAGTTACGAACACTGAAGCTTTCTTT.

This rearrangement joins TRBV20-1 to TRBJ1-2; D is ambiguous. CDR3 length equals 16 residues. Germline CDR1 reads DFQATT; CDR2 reads SNEGSKA (reference sequence). V lost 3 bases, J lost 1 base, and 18 bases lay in between. The CDR3 loop is CSASCDRYWGNYGYTF. The CDR3 nucleotides are TGCAGTGCTAGTTGTGATAGGTATTGGGGTAACTATGGCTACACCTTC.

A few counts support this clonotype. The chain recombines TRBV15 with TRBJ2-1; TRBD2 matches 9 bases. The CDR3 extends over 17 amino acids. Germline V CDR1 and CDR2: LNHNV, YYDKDF (reference sequence). V was pared by 5 bases and J by 10 bases, with 18 bases of the junction left unmatched. The chain's CDR3 is CATSVLRLAGIEGEQFF. The DNA for the CDR3 is TGTGCCACCAGCGTCCTGAGGCTAGCGGGGATAGAGGGGGAGCAGTTCTTC. Complete variable domain (other parts from reference TRBV15 and TRBJ2-1): DAMVIQNPRYQVTQFGKPVTLSCSQTLNHNVMYWYQQKSSQAPKLLFHYYDKDFNNEADTPDNFQSRRPNTSFCFLDIRSPGLGDTAMYLCATSVLRLAGIEGEQFFGPGTRLTVL.

This clonotype came up a few times. The chain employs TRBV5-1 and TRBJ2-7; a weak D match, TRBD1 (6 bases). The CDR3 has 14 amino acids. The germline CDR1 and CDR2 sequences are SGHRS and YFSETQ. V gave up 4 bases and J gave up 2 bases, with 13 bases separating them. The CDR3 spells CASSTGQTPYEQYF. In DNA form, the CDR3 reads TGCGCCAGCAGCACCGGACAGACACCCTACGAGCAGTACTTC.

This clonotype occurred a few times. The V gene is TRBV7-9, the J gene TRBJ2-3; D is uncertain. This CDR3 region has 15 residues. Germline CDR1 is SEHNR and CDR2 is FQNEAQ (reference sequence). The V end lost 5 bases, the J end lost 3 bases, and 15 bases lay between the germline ends. Written as DNA, the CDR3 is TGTGCCAGCAGCCCACCACGGCTCGGGACAGATACGCAGTATTTT. It translates to CASSPPRLGTDTQYF.

The chain has TRBV20-1 and TRBJ1-1, with D uncertain. The V gene's germline CDR1 is DFQATT and CDR2 SNEGSKA (reference sequence). Trimming pared 5 bases from V and 0 bases from J, leaving 10 bases between. CDR3 size: 13 residues. CDR3: CSAHRTMNTEAFF. CDR3 DNA: TGCAGTGCTCACCGGACCATGAACACTGAAGCTTTCTTT.

This clonotype was counted a few times. V is TRBV12-3 or TRBV12-4 and J is TRBJ2-3; D call uncertain. The V and J ends lost 4 bases and 2 bases respectively, with 13 bases between them. This CDR3 comprises 15 residues. The CDR3 here is CASSYTKINTDTQYF. CDR3 sequence (DNA): TGTGCCAGCAGTTACACCAAAATAAACACAGATACGCAGTATTTT.

This clonotype has ten or more counts. The gene calls are TRBV3-1 and TRBJ2-3; possible D gene TRBD2, 6 bases. V was cut by 8 bases and J by 0 bases, with 15 bases left in between. The CDR3 length is 15 residues. Germline lookup yields CDR1 LGHDT and CDR2 YNNKEL (reference sequence). The chain's CDR3 is CASRPRGISTDTQYF. The CDR3 DNA reads TGTGCCAGCCGCCCTCGGGGGATCAGCACAGATACGCAGTATTTT.

The rearrangement links TRBV6-2 or TRBV6-3 to TRBJ2-7, with D perhaps matching TRBD2 (5 bases). The CDR3 loop spans 14 amino acids. Between the trimmed V and J ends, which lost 0 bases and 5 bases, there was a span of 11 bases. Germline V gene data show CDR1 as MNHEY and CDR2 as SVGEGT. CDR3 protein: CASSYSASRHEQYF. CDR3 coding DNA: TGTGCCAGCAGTTACTCAGCTAGCCGCCACGAGCAGTACTTC.

This clonotype was counted a few times. The chain carries TRBV7-8 and TRBJ2-7, with TRBD1 matching 9 bases. V dropped 1 base and J dropped 5; count of bases not matched to a gene: 15. The CDR3 loop spans 18 amino acids. Germline assignment: CDR1 SGHVS and CDR2 FQNEAQ. The CDR3 sequence: CASSLGRGLRDRVHEQYF. The CDR3, as DNA: TGTGCCAGCAGCTTAGGTCGGGGGCTCCGGGACAGGGTCCACGAGCAGTACTTC.

This clonotype was found many times. The chain uses TRBV3-1 and TRBJ1-2; the D gene is possibly TRBD1 (5 bases). The CDR3 has 17 amino acids. The germline V gene encodes CDR1 LGHDT and CDR2 YNNKEL (reference sequence). V shed 1 base and J shed 5 bases, with 20 bases lying between them. The CDR3 spells CASSQAFFGAESYGYTF. CDR3 nucleotides: TGTGCCAGCAGCCAAGCTTTTTTCGGGGCAGAGAGTTATGGCTACACCTTC.

This clonotype showed up just a few times. This chain's CDR3 is CASGSNYAGGDEQFF. The DNA for the CDR3 is TGTGCTAGTGGTTCTAATTACGCCGGGGGGGATGAGCAGTTCTTC. The chain combines TRBV12-5 with TRBJ2-1, with 8 bases matching TRBD2. In germline, CDR1 is LGHNT, CDR2 FRNRAP. The CDR3 has 15 amino acids. V lost 4 bases, J lost 8 bases, and 10 bases stayed unmatched.

The chain employs TRBV3-1 and TRBJ2-7; a possible D gene is TRBD2 (6 bases). V was clipped by 8 bases and J by 4 bases, with 15 bases between them. CDR1 is LGHDT and CDR2 is YNNKEL in the germline V gene (reference sequence). The CDR3 covers 13 residues. CDR3 DNA: TGTGCCAGCCGGGCTAGCGAGAAATACGAGCAGTACTTC. It specifies CASRASEKYEQYF.

The chain couples TRBV9 to TRBJ2-3; 7 nucleotides line up with TRBD2. Trimming at V came to 2 bases and at J to 2 bases, leaving 5 bases not matched to a gene. Germline CDR1 is SGDLS and CDR2 is YYNGEE. The CDR3 is 15 amino acids. CDR3 in amino acids: CASSVLAASTDTQYF. The DNA for the CDR3 is TGTGCCAGCAGCGTCCTAGCGGCCTCCACAGATACGCAGTATTTT. The whole variable domain, remainder taken from reference TRBV9 and TRBJ2-3, is DSGVTQTPKHLITATGQRVTLRCSPRSGDLSVYWYQQSLDQGLQFLIQYYNGEERAKGNILERFSAQQFPDLHSELNLSSLELGDSALYFCASSVLAASTDTQYFGPGTRLTVL.

Turning to this clonotype: A read error is possible here, since a much larger clone lies one base away. The CDR3 ends on some other residue instead of the conserved phenylalanine or tryptophan, so this is likely a read error. V gene TRBV5-1 combines with J gene TRBJ2-4; D uncertain. The CDR3 has 12 amino acids. Trimming cost V 0 bases and J 6 bases, with 4 bases left between them. Germline values: CDR1 SGHRS, CDR2 YFSETQ. The CDR3, as DNA: TGCGCCAGCAGCTTGGACACAAACATTCAGTACCTC. Translation gives CASSLDTNIQYL.

Only a few counts were recorded for this clonotype. J is TRBJ2-5 and V is TRBV4-1, with D possibly TRBD2 on 7 matching bases. The V end lost 1 base, the J end lost 5 bases, and 20 bases lay between the germline ends. In germline, CDR1 is MGHRA, CDR2 YSYEKL. The CDR3 contains 17 residues. CDR3 sequence reads: CASSQGTAWGGRETQYF. As DNA, the CDR3 is TGCGCCAGCAGCCAAGGGACGGCCTGGGGGGGCCGGGAGACCCAGTACTTC.

The chain couples TRBV19 to TRBJ2-1; the match to TRBD2 covers 14 bases. CDR1 LNHDA and CDR2 SQIVND come from the germline V gene (reference sequence). CDR3 length: 14 residues. Unmatched junction bases numbered 3, after V lost 6 bases and J lost 8 bases. CDR3 in DNA: TGTGCCAGTAGGACTAGCGGGGGGGTGGATGAGCAGTTCTTC. Translation gives CASRTSGGVDEQFF.

This clonotype was observed a few times. This chain connects TRBV11-2 to TRBJ1-2, with no clear D. CDR1 and CDR2 from the germline V gene are SGHAT and FQNNGV. The CDR3 length is 13 residues. V lost 5 bases and J 8 bases, leaving 15 bases between the germline ends. This chain's CDR3 is CASSQTSFSGYTF. The CDR3 nucleotides are TGTGCCAGCAGCCAAACTTCGTTCTCCGGCTACACCTTC.

This clonotype was counted a few times. V gene TRBV2 combines with J gene TRBJ2-5; D ambiguous. Per the germline V gene, CDR1 is SNHLY and CDR2 is FYNNEI. Trimming shortened V by 2 bases and J by 0 bases, and 10 bases separated the two germline ends. This CDR3 comprises 15 residues. The CDR3, as DNA: TGTGCCAGCAGTGAACAAGGGTTCGACCAAGAGACCCAGTACTTC. It is translated as CASSEQGFDQETQYF.

This clonotype was seen a handful of times. This chain links TRBV10-3 with TRBJ1-1; no clear D. In germline, CDR1 is ENHRY, CDR2 SYGVKD. This CDR3 spans 15 amino acids. V lost 0 bases and J lost 1, with 9 bases in between. This chain's CDR3 is CAISESIQKNTEAFF. CDR3 DNA: TGTGCCATCAGTGAGTCGATACAGAAGAACACTGAAGCTTTCTTT.

In its sample, this clonotype was seen many times. This chain joins TRBV7-2 and TRBJ1-1; D remains ambiguous. The CDR3 totals 14 residues. V lost 1 base, J lost 1 base, and 7 bases lay in between. Germline V gene lookup returns CDR1 SGHTA and CDR2 FQGNSA. The CDR3 protein is CASSLVYRNTEAFF. CDR3 coding DNA: TGTGCCAGCAGCTTAGTGTACAGGAACACTGAAGCTTTCTTT.